The 21 T cell receptor beta chains presented below share a single source sample, sequenced in a study of response to subunit inactivated influenza vaccine. Each CDR3 protein gets one entry after TCRdb re-called the RT-PCR reads with MiXCR. The profile shows roughly 760,000 distinct CDR3 sequences, approximately 21% of them singletons. Here the sequenced sample was PBMCs from blood, taken roughly 5 days after vaccination. The receptor set was obtained from a man in his fifties who received an inactivated influenza vaccine.

This clonotype was observed a handful of times. The chain links TRBV5-1 to TRBJ2-7; D gene unclear. The CDR3 spans 13 residues. Trimming took off 4 bases at V and 0 bases at J, with 8 bases between the two ends. The germline V gene has CDR1 SGHRS and CDR2 YFSETQ. For the CDR3, the DNA is TGCGCCAGCAGCGTGGAGAGCTCCTACGAGCAGTACTTC. This codes for CASSVESSYEQYF.

The chain combines TRBV18 with TRBJ2-7, with a possible D match to TRBD1 (6 bases). Trimming stripped 0 bases from V and 0 bases from J, with 12 bases between. CDR3 length: 16 amino acids. Looked up from germline, CDR1 is KGHSH and CDR2 is LQKENI. As DNA, the CDR3 is TGTGCCAGCTCACCACCGAACAGGGCGAGCTCCTACGAGCAGTACTTC. Amino acids: CASSPPNRASSYEQYF.

The table lists this clonotype with a few counts. The V gene is TRBV13, the J gene TRBJ2-7; 8 positions agree with TRBD2. CDR3 length: 16 residues. V shed 6 bases, J shed 3 bases, and the junction held 13 bases outside the gene matches. Per the germline V gene, CDR1 is PRHDT and CDR2 is FYEKMQ (reference sequence). The CDR3 protein is CASSPPEAGVFYEQYF. CDR3 DNA sequence: TGTGCCAGCAGTCCCCCTGAAGCGGGAGTTTTCTACGAGCAGTACTTC.

Many counts were recorded for this clonotype. V is TRBV5-1 and J is TRBJ1-1; D perhaps matches TRBD1 (5 bases). Trimming left V 5 bases short and J 1 base short, with 12 bases between. The CDR3 loop spans 14 amino acids. Germline lookup yields CDR1 SGHRS and CDR2 YFSETQ. DNA for the CDR3: TGCGCCAGCAGAACCCAGGGTCAGAACACTGAAGCTTTCTTT. This translates into CASRTQGQNTEAFF.

The gene calls are TRBV29-1 and TRBJ1-6, with D tentatively TRBD1 (5 bases). Germline V gives CDR1 SQVTM, CDR2 ANQGSEA. V gave up 6 bases and J gave up 11 bases, with 17 bases separating them. CDR3 length: 13 amino acids. The CDR3 protein is CSVLELGGAPLHF. CDR3 sequence (DNA): TGCAGCGTCCTAGAGCTCGGGGGGGCACCCCTCCACTTT.

This chain joins TRBV6-1 and TRBJ2-3; no clear D. The CDR3 has 14 residues. CDR1 and CDR2 (germline): MNHNS, SASEGT. The V and J ends lost 5 bases and 0 bases respectively, with 9 bases between them. The CDR3 DNA is TGTGCCAGCAGTAAGGACCCTAGCACAGATACGCAGTATTTT. This codes for CASSKDPSTDTQYF.

This chain joins TRBV7-9 and TRBJ2-7; no clear D. The CDR3 spans 13 residues. Germline V CDR1 and CDR2: SEHNR, FQNEAQ (reference sequence). Trimming took off 1 base at V and 7 bases at J, with 11 bases between the two ends. Written as DNA, the CDR3 is TGTGCCAGCAGCTTAGGACTCTCAGGAGAGCAGTACTTC. Translated, it gives CASSLGLSGEQYF.

In this sample, this clonotype turned up a few times. V gene TRBV15 combines with J gene TRBJ1-1, with D maybe TRBD1 (5 bases). The germline V gene has CDR1 LNHNV and CDR2 YYDKDF (reference sequence). This CDR3 has 15 residues. Trimming shortened V by 0 bases and J by 1 base, and 9 bases separated the two germline ends. The CDR3 is CATSREKGSNTEAFF. The CDR3 DNA reads as TGTGCCACCAGCAGAGAAAAGGGGTCGAACACTGAAGCTTTCTTT.

This chain links TRBV20-1 with TRBJ2-1; 7 bases are a match to TRBD2. The CDR3 extends over 16 amino acids. From germline, CDR1 is DFQATT and CDR2 SNEGSKA (reference sequence). The junction had 7 bases not matched to a gene; V was cut back by 0 bases and J by 2 bases. The CDR3 DNA follows: TGCAGTGCTAGAGAGGTTCTCGGGGGGACCTACAATGAGCAGTTCTTC. Translation gives CSAREVLGGTYNEQFF.

V gene TRBV14 combines with J gene TRBJ2-3; D may match TRBD1 or TRBD2 (5 bases each). Germline loops: CDR1 SGHDN, CDR2 FVKESK. CDR3 length equals 17 residues. V was trimmed by 0 bases and J by 2 bases, leaving 15 bases between them. CDR3 region: CASSQDRDGEVTDTQYF. The CDR3 DNA reads as TGTGCCAGCAGCCAAGATCGGGACGGGGAAGTCACAGATACGCAGTATTTT.

This clonotype came up many times. This chain uses TRBV5-6 with TRBJ2-5; D not certain. The ends were cut back, 4 bases at V and 3 bases at J, with 13 bases in the middle. The CDR3 length is 14 residues. Germline loops: CDR1 SGHDT, CDR2 YYEEEE. DNA for the CDR3: TGTGCCAGCAGCCCATGGACCGGTGAAGAGACCCAGTACTTC. Its translation: CASSPWTGEETQYF.

The chain carries TRBV29-1 and TRBJ2-3, with 8 positions matching TRBD2. Per the germline V gene, CDR1 is SQVTM and CDR2 is ANQGSEA. CDR3 size: 16 residues. The trim removed 5 bases at V and 1 base at J, leaving 11 bases unmatched. For the CDR3, the DNA is TGCAGCGTTTCTGGTAGCGGGAAAGGGGGCACAGATACGCAGTATTTT. This encodes CSVSGSGKGGTDTQYF.

The chain joins TRBV10-3 to TRBJ2-2, with a tentative D call TRBD1 (6 bases). This CDR3 has 15 amino acids. CDR1 and CDR2 (germline): ENHRY, SYGVKD. Between the trimmed V and J ends, which lost 3 bases and 3 bases, there was a span of 11 bases. In nucleotides, the CDR3 is TGTGCCATCAGTGAAGGGGGACGTGACACCGGGGAGCTGTTTTTT. Encoded protein: CAISEGGRDTGELFF.

The chain employs TRBV20-1 and TRBJ2-3; D may be TRBD2 (6 bases). The CDR3 has 16 residues. The ends were cut back, 3 bases at V and 0 bases at J, with 16 bases in the middle. Germline CDR1 DFQATT, CDR2 SNEGSKA (reference sequence). The DNA of the CDR3 is TGCAGTGCTAGGTTGTTTCTCCGGGAGAGCACAGATACGCAGTATTTT. Translating gives CSARLFLRESTDTQYF.

The table lists this clonotype with many counts. CDR3 in DNA: TGCAGCGTTGAATCAACTCCTGAAAGCACAGATACGCAGTATTTT. Encoded protein: CSVESTPESTDTQYF. This chain uses TRBV29-1 with TRBJ2-3; D is uncertain. From germline, CDR1 is SQVTM and CDR2 ANQGSEA. The CDR3 spans 15 residues. V lost 2 bases to trimming and J lost 0 bases, with 12 bases between them.

The chain joins TRBV5-5 to TRBJ2-5, with D possibly TRBD1 on 6 matching bases. This CDR3 comprises 16 residues. The germline V and J ends were trimmed by 4 bases and 3 bases, with 19 bases remaining between them. Germline CDR1 SGHKS, CDR2 YYEKEE (reference sequence). The CDR3 region has the DNA TGTGCCAGCAGCCCGACGACAGGTTGGGGCAAAGAGACCCAGTACTTC. It yields the protein CASSPTTGWGKETQYF.

The chain recombines TRBV6-2 or TRBV6-3 with TRBJ2-3; 8 positions agree with TRBD2. The CDR3 is made up of 17 amino acids. Trimming cost V 5 bases and J 4 bases; bases outside gene matches: 14. From germline, CDR1 is MNHEY and CDR2 SVGEGT. The CDR3 bases are TGTGCCAGCAGTCAAGGGATATCAGCGGGGGCACCAGATACGCAGTATTTT. Encoded protein: CASSQGISAGAPDTQYF.

V gene TRBV20-1 combines with J gene TRBJ1-4; tentatively, D is TRBD1 (5 bases). The CDR3 is 13 amino acids. The germline V and J ends were trimmed by 5 bases and 7 bases, with 14 bases remaining between them. The germline gives CDR1 DFQATT, CDR2 SNEGSKA (reference sequence). The CDR3 sequence is CSARQSGGEKLFF. In DNA form, the CDR3 reads TGCAGTGCTCGACAGAGCGGTGGTGAAAAACTGTTTTTT.

This clonotype showed up just a few times. The gene calls are TRBV2 and TRBJ2-5, with 13 bases lining up with TRBD2. The CDR3 is 15 residues long. CDR1 is SNHLY, CDR2 FYNNEI, per germline. Trimming took 1 base from V and 10 from J; bases not matched to a gene: 6. CDR3 coding DNA: TGTGCCAGCAGTGAAGTGGGACTAGCGGGGTCCGTCCAGTACTTC. This gives the protein CASSEVGLAGSVQYF. The variable domain in full, with the rest retrieved from reference TRBV2 and TRBJ2-5, is EPEVTQTPSHQVTQMGQEVILRCVPISNHLYFYWYRQILGQKVEFLVSFYNNEISEKSEIFDDQFSVERPDGSNFTLKIRSTKLEDSAMYFCASSEVGLAGSVQYFGPGTRLLVL.

This clonotype was counted between two and nine times. The chain joins TRBV7-8 to TRBJ2-2; 12 bases are a match to TRBD2. This CDR3 region has 18 residues. Germline V gene sequence: CDR1 SGHVS, CDR2 FQNEAQ. Germline trimming cut 4 bases from V and 0 bases from J; bases unmatched to any gene: 6. CDR3 loop: CASSSRLAGAANTGELFF. The CDR3 bases are TGTGCCAGCAGCTCTCGACTAGCGGGGGCCGCGAACACCGGGGAGCTGTTTTTT.

The chain carries TRBV18 and TRBJ1-1; maybe TRBD1 (5 bases). Looked up from germline, CDR1 is KGHSH and CDR2 is LQKENI. The CDR3 is made up of 14 amino acids. V shed 6 bases and J shed 7 bases, with 18 bases lying between them. The CDR3 loop reads CASSQSYQGSEAFF. Here the CDR3 DNA reads TGTGCCAGCTCCCAATCTTATCAGGGAAGTGAAGCTTTCTTT.